This paragraph covers one TCR beta chain sequence. The antigen remains unidentified. The CDR3 totals 15 residues. V dropped 4 bases and J dropped 2 bases, with 14 bases sitting between them. The germline CDR1 and CDR2 sequences are SGHTA and FQGNSA. This sample was included in a study of blood T cells in healthy people across ages. PCR was performed a second time for about 7 to 11 cycles using a sample-barcoded 5' primer and a J-beta primer mix. Every sample produced at least 3 million CDR3-containing paired-end reads. TCRdb recomputed calls from the 5' RACE reads with MiXCR, one row per CDR3 protein. The sample lists 1.5 million to 2 million distinct CDR3 sequences, 28% occurring once. Study results and caveats: PBMCs that were unsorted prevented a conclusive naive versus antigen-experienced comparison.

The V gene is TRBV7-2, the J gene TRBJ2-5; D perhaps matches TRBD2 (5 bases). The TCR sequence derives from a woman aged 25 to 45 in good health. Source material: blood. The CDR3 sequence: CASSSLRTVQETQYF. In DNA, the CDR3 is TGTGCCAGCAGCTCGCTGAGGACTGTTCAAGAGACCCAGTACTTC.